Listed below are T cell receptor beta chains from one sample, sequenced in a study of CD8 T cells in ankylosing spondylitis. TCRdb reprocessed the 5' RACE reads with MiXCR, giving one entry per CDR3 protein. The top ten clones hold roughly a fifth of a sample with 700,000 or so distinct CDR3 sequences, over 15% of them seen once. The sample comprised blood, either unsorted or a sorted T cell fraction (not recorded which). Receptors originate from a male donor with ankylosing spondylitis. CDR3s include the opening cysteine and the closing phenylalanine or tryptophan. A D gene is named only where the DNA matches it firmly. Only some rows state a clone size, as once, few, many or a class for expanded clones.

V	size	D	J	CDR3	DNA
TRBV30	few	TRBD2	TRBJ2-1	CAWTLSGRAYNEQFF	TGTGCCTGGACCTTAAGCGGGAGGGCCTACAATGAGCAGTTCTTC
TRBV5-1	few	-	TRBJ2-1	CASSAGQRSYNEQFF	TGCGCCAGCAGCGCCGGACAGAGATCCTACAATGAGCAGTTCTTC
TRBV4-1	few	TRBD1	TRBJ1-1	CASSQVGTGGGHTEAFF	TGCGCCAGCAGCCAAGTGGGGACAGGGGGTGGGCACACTGAAGCTTTCTTT
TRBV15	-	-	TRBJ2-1	CATSRGGQFDEQFF	TGTGCCACCAGCAGGGGGGGACAGTTCGATGAGCAGTTCTTC
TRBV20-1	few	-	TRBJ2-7	CSASAAGVSYEQYF	TGCAGTGCTAGTGCCGCCGGGGTATCCTACGAGCAGTACTTC
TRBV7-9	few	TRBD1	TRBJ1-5	CASSTTTPTGINQPQHF	TGTGCCAGCAGCACCACGACTCCGACAGGGATTAATCAGCCCCAGCATTTT
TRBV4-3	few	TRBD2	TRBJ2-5	CASSQDGSLAGLQETQYF	TGCGCCAGCAGCCAAGATGGCTCCCTAGCGGGGCTCCAAGAGACCCAGTACTTC
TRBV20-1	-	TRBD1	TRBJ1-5	CSARDGTVGQPQHF	TGCAGTGCTAGAGATGGGACAGTCGGTCAGCCCCAGCATTTT
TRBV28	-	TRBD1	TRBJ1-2	CASEDRVKGYTF	TGTGCCAGCGAGGACAGGGTTAAAGGCTACACCTTC
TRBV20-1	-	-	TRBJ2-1	CSARVAARGGNEQFF	TGCAGTGCTAGAGTTGCAGCCCGAGGGGGTAATGAGCAGTTCTTC
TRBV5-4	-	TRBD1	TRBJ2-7	CASRTGTGVGEQYF	TGTGCCAGCAGGACCGGGACAGGGGTTGGCGAGCAGTACTTC
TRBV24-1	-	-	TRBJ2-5	CATSDGTSQETQYF	TGTGCCACCAGTGATGGGACAAGCCAAGAGACCCAGTACTTC
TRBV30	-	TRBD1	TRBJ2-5	CAWTSGTGQETQYF	TGTGCCTGGACCAGCGGGACAGGGCAAGAGACCCAGTACTTC
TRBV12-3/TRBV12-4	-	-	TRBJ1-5	CASSFRRDGSQPQHF	TGTGCCAGCAGTTTCCGCAGGGATGGAAGTCAGCCCCAGCATTTT
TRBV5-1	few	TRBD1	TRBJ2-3	CASSLDRFKDTQYF	TGCGCCAGCAGCCTGGACAGGTTTAAAGATACGCAGTATTTT
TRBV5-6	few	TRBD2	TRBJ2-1	CASSLASGRTFIEQFF	TGTGCCAGCAGCTTGGCCAGCGGGAGGACGTTTATTGAGCAGTTCTTC
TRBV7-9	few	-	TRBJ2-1	CASSLLTGSYNEQFF	TGTGCCAGCAGCTTACTAACAGGTAGCTACAATGAGCAGTTCTTC